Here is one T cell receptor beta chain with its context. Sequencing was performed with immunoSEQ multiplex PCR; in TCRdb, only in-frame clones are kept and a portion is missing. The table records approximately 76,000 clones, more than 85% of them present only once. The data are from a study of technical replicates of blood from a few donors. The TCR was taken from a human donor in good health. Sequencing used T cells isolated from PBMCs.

CDR3 in DNA: TGTGCCAGCAGTGAAGGAGGCGGCGATCAATTTCACTATGGCTACACCTTC. It yields the protein CASSEGGGDQFHYGYTF. The rearrangement links TRBV6-1 to TRBJ1-2; D is unclear. Germline V gene lookup returns CDR1 MNHNS and CDR2 SASEGT. Trimming shortened V by 1 base and J by 3 bases, and 18 bases separated the two germline ends. This CDR3 is built from 17 residues.